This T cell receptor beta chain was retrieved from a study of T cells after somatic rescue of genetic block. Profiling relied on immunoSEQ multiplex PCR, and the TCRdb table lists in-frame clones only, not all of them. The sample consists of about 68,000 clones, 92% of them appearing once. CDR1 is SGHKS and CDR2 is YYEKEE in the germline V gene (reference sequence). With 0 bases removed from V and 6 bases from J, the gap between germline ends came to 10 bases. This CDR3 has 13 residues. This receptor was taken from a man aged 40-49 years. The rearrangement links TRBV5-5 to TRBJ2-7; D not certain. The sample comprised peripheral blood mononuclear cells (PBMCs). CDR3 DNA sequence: TGTGCCAGCAGCTTGGTTCCGGGTACCGAGCAGTACTTC. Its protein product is CASSLVPGTEQYF.